This T cell receptor beta chain is drawn from a study of OX40 agonist ivuxolimab in advanced cancers. With baseline, cycle 4 day 1, and cycle 7 day 1 as timepoints, blood was sampled. Clones were read by immunoSEQ multiplex PCR, and TCRdb kept only the in-frame ones, dropping some. In the table there are 75,000 to 90,000 clones, approximately 90% of which are singletons. In germline, CDR1 is MNHNS, CDR2 SASEGT. V shed 4 bases and J shed 10 bases, with 14 bases lying between them. CDR3 length: 14 amino acids. The chain couples TRBV6-1 to TRBJ1-6; no clear D. This sample comprised CD4+ or CD8+ T cells sorted from blood, obtained in a trial of the OX40 agonist ivuxolimab. This receptor was identified in an adult with an advanced solid tumor such as melanoma, head and neck, liver or kidney cancer. CDR3 bases: TGTGCCAGCAGTGCAACTCAAGGAGGCTCACCCCTCCACTTT. Protein sequence: CASSATQGGSPLHF.